This T cell receptor (beta chain) was documented in a study of a mutant IDH1 vaccine in newly diagnosed glioma. Across the whole study: Antecedent treatment encompassed radiotherapy, temozolomide, or their combination; the majority received both.

Measured with immunoSEQ multiplex PCR; TCRdb has only the in-frame clones, and not every one. The table shows about 33,000 clones, with roughly nine tenths occurring only once. Study results and limitations: There were vaccine-induced immune responses in around 93% of the patients. Pseudoprogression seemingly bore no relation to changes in top peripheral T cell clonotypes.

Time point indicated: baseline, week 1 (first vaccination visit). Specified treatment: pre-vaccination baseline after standard-of-care therapy. Each donor presented with a new WHO grade 3 or 4 astrocytoma that tested IDH1-mutant and showed ATRX loss. J gave up 4 bases and V 8 bases, and 7 bases lay outside the gene matches. There are 15 residues in the CDR3. Germline V lookup: CDR1 SGHDN, CDR2 FVKESK. As to this clone: Its antigen remains unidentified.

The sequence was collected from a woman aged 40 to 50 with glioma. The source was PBMCs, collected from a glioma patient treated with radiotherapy, temozolomide or both. The chain carries TRBV14 and TRBJ2-6; TRBD1 agrees at 8 bases. The CDR3 region has the DNA TGTGCCAGCGGTAAGACAGGGGACGGGGCCAACGTCCTGACTTTC. Translated, it gives CASGKTGDGANVLTF.